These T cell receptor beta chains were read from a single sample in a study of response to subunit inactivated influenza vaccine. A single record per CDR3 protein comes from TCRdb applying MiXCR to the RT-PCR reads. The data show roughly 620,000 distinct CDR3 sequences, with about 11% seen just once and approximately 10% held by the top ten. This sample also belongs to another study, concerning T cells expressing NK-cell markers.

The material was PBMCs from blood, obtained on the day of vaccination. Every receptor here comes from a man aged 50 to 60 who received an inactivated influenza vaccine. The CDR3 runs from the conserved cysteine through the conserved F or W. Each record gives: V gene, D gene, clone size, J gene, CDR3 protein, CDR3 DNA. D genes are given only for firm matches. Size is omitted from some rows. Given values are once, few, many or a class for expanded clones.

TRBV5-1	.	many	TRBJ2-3	CASSLVFGLDTQYF	TGCGCCAGCAGCTTGGTTTTCGGTTTAGATACGCAGTATTTT
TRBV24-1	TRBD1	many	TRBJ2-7	CATSDPGTGSYEQYF	TGTGCCACCAGTGACCCCGGGACAGGGTCCTACGAGCAGTACTTC
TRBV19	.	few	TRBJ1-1	CASSGQRRAFF	TGTGCCAGTAGTGGACAGAGAAGGGCTTTCTTT
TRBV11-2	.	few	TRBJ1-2	CASSSEYGRRGYTF	TGTGCCAGCAGCTCAGAATACGGGCGTCGTGGCTACACCTTC
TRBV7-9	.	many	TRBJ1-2	CASSLGVNYGYTF	TGTGCCAGCAGCTTAGGGGTAAACTATGGCTACACCTTC
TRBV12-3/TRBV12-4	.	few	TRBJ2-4	CASSGHGMGNIQYF	TGTGCCAGCAGTGGACACGGAATGGGGAACATTCAGTACTTC
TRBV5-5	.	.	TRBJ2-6	CASTLGGLSGANVLTF	TGTGCCAGCACCCTCGGGGGGCTATCTGGGGCCAACGTCCTGACTTTC
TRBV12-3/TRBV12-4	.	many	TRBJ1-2	CASSLGPNYGYTF	TGTGCCAGCAGTCTCGGACCAAACTATGGCTACACCTTC
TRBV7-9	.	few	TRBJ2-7	CASSPGRFGSYEQYF	TGTGCCAGCAGCCCCGGAAGGTTCGGCTCCTACGAGCAGTACTTC
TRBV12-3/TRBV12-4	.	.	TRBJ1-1	CASMKLGRSEAFF	TGTGCCAGCATGAAATTGGGCAGGTCTGAAGCTTTCTTT
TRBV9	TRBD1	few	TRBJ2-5	CASSPRDSPRETQYF	TGTGCCAGCAGCCCCCGGGACAGCCCCAGGGAGACCCAGTACTTC
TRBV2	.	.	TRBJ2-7	CASSERGRFRGRSYEQYF	TGTGCCAGCAGTGAAAGGGGTCGATTTCGGGGTCGAAGCTACGAGCAGTACTTC
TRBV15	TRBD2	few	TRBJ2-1	CATSRERGANNEQFF	TGTGCCACCAGCCGGGAGCGGGGGGCCAACAATGAGCAGTTCTTC
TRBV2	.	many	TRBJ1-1	CASRQGLGGWTEAFF	TGTGCCAGCAGACAGGGACTCGGAGGTTGGACTGAAGCTTTCTTT
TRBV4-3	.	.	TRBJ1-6	CASSQEYPGDGSPLHF	TGCGCCAGCAGCCAAGAGTACCCAGGGGACGGTTCACCCCTCCACTTT
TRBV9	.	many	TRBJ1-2	CASSARGSGDGYTF	TGTGCCAGCAGCGCCCGGGGAAGTGGCGATGGCTACACCTTC
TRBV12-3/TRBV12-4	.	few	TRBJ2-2	CASSRARTNGGELFF	TGTGCCAGCAGCCGAGCTCGGACGAACGGGGGGGAGCTGTTTTTT
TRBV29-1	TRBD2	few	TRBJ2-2	CSVLAGANTGELFF	TGCAGCGTCTTAGCGGGAGCGAACACCGGGGAGCTGTTTTTT
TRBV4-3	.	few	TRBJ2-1	CASSQELNNEQFF	TGCGCCAGCAGCCAAGAATTGAACAATGAGCAGTTCTTC
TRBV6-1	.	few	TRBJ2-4	CASSPDPLPKNIQYF	TGTGCCAGCAGTCCAGATCCCCTCCCCAAAAACATTCAGTACTTC
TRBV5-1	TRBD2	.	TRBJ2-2	CASSGVAGTGYGELFF	TGCGCCAGCAGCGGTGTAGCGGGGACCGGATACGGGGAGCTGTTTTTT
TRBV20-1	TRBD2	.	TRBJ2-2	CSARGSGRASGELFF	TGCAGTGCTAGAGGTAGCGGGAGGGCCAGCGGGGAGCTGTTTTTT
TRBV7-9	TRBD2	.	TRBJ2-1	CASSLTSGYYNEQFF	TGTGCCAGCAGCCTGACTAGCGGGTACTACAATGAGCAGTTCTTC
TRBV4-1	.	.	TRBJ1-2	CASSQSLQGRGGYTF	TGCGCCAGCAGCCAAAGCTTACAAGGGAGGGGTGGCTACACCTTC
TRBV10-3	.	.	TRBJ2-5	CAIRGGAPQETQYF	TGTGCCATAAGGGGGGGGGCCCCACAAGAGACCCAGTACTTC
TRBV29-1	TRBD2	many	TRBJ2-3	CSVCLAGRSTDTQYF	TGCAGCGTCTGTCTAGCCGGGAGGAGCACAGATACGCAGTATTTT
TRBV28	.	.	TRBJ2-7	CASSLQGLGSYEQYF	TGTGCCAGCAGTTTGCAGGGGCTGGGCTCCTACGAGCAGTACTTC
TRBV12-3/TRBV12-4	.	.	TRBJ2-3	CASSQPGGWYSTDTQYF	TGTGCCAGCAGTCAACCCGGCGGGTGGTATAGCACAGATACGCAGTATTTT
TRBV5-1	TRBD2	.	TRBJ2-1	CASSPAGAYNEQFF	TGCGCCAGCAGCCCCGCGGGAGCCTACAATGAGCAGTTCTTC
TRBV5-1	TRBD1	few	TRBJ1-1	CASSWGQGLAEAFF	TGCGCCAGCAGCTGGGGACAGGGGCTAGCTGAAGCTTTCTTT
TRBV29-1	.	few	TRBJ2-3	CSVPAVTGGTDTQYF	TGCAGCGTCCCTGCGGTTACGGGGGGCACAGATACGCAGTATTTT